Listed below are T cell receptor beta chains from one sample, sequenced in a study of siplizumab effects on memory and regulatory T cells. Assay: immunoSEQ multiplex PCR; the TCRdb copy retains only in-frame clones and omits some. The sample yields some 100,000 clones, approximately 93% seen once. Sequenced: CD8+ T cells sorted from blood. These receptors all stem from a human donor in good health. The conserved cysteine and the conserved F or W are not part of the CDR3 here.

V,J,length,CDR3
TRBV6-4,TRBJ2-1,13,ASSDSGSSYNEQF
TRBV6-1,TRBJ2-3,18,ASSEFVLAERGLSTDTQY
TRBV6-1,TRBJ2-7,11,ASSTLESYEQY
TRBV7-9,TRBJ1-3,11,ASSLPDGNTIY
TRBV10-2,TRBJ1-1,14,ASSESDLAENTEAF
TRBV7-6,TRBJ1-3,14,ASSLGRGHSGNTIY
TRBV6-1,TRBJ2-1,13,ASSPSGTSYNEQF
TRBV5-6,TRBJ2-7,12,ASSPGTGHYEQY
TRBV11-2,TRBJ1-1,13,ASSLAVGAATEAF
TRBV7-9,TRBJ2-2,15,ASSRRSGGMDTGELF
TRBV7-9,TRBJ2-3,15,ASSSPIAGGSTDTQY